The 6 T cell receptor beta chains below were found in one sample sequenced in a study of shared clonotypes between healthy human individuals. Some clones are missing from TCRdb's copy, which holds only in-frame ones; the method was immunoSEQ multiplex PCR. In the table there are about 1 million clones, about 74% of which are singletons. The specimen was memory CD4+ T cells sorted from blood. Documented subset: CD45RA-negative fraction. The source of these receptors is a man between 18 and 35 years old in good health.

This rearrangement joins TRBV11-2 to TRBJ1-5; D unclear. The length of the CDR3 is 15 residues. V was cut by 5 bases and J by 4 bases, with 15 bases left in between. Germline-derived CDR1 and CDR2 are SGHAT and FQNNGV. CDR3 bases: TGTGCCAGCAGCGTAAACGGGCAGCAAAATCAGCCCCAGCATTTT. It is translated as CASSVNGQQNQPQHF.

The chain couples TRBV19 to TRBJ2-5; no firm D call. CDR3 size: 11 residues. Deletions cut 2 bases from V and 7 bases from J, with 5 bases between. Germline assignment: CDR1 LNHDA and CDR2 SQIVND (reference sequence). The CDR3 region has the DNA TGTGCCAGTAGTATACCCGGGACCCAGTACTTC. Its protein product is CASSIPGTQYF. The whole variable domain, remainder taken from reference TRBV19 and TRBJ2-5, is DGGITQSPKYLFRKEGQNVTLSCEQNLNHDAMYWYRQDPGQGLRLIYYSQIVNDFQKGDIAEGYSVSREKKESFPLTVTSAQKNPTAFYLCASSIPGTQYFGPGTRLLVL.

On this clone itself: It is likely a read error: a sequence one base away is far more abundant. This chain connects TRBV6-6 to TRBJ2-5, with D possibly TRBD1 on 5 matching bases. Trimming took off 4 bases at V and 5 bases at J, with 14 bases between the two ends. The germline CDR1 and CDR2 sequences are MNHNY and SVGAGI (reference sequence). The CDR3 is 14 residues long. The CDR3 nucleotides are TGTGCCAGCAGTTCGGCAAGGGGTATCGAGACCCAGTACTTC. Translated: CASSSARGIETQYF.

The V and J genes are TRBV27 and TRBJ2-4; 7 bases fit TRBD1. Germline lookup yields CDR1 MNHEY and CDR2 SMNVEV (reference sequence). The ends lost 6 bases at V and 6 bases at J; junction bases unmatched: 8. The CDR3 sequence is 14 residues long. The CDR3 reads CASSRTGILNIQYF. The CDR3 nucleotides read TGTGCCAGCAGCAGGACAGGAATCCTAAACATTCAGTACTTC.

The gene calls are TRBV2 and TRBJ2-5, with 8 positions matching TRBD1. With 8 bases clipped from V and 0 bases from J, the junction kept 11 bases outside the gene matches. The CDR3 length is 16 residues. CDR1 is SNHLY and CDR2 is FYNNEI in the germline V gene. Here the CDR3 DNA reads TGTGCCAGCCAAAGGGGGGCAGGGGGCCACCAAGAGACCCAGTACTTC. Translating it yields CASQRGAGGHQETQYF.

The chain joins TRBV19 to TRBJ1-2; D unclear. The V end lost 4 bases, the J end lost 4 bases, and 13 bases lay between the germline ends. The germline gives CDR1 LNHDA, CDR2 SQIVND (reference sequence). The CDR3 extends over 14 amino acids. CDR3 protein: CASSTVVRSYGYTF. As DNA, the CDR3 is TGTGCCAGTAGTACCGTGGTGAGAAGCTATGGCTACACCTTC.